This T cell receptor (beta chain) came from a study of T cell changes during pregnancy in multiple sclerosis. Profiled with immunoSEQ multiplex PCR; TCRdb holds only in-frame clones, not every one. The data show over 10,000 clones, approximately 86% seen once. Germline V gene lookup returns CDR1 LGHNA and CDR2 YSLEER. Trimming took 1 base from V and 4 from J, leaving 10 bases between them. The CDR3 contains 14 residues. The clonotype was recovered from a female donor in good health, enrolled as a control in a pregnancy study. The V gene is TRBV4-3, the J gene TRBJ1-1, with a tentative D call TRBD1 (6 bases). The sequenced sample was CD8+ T cells from peripheral blood mononuclear cells, obtained in the second trimester of pregnancy. CDR3 DNA: TGCGCCAGCAGCCAAGTGATGGGGGCCACTGAAGCTTTCTTT. It specifies CASSQVMGATEAFF.